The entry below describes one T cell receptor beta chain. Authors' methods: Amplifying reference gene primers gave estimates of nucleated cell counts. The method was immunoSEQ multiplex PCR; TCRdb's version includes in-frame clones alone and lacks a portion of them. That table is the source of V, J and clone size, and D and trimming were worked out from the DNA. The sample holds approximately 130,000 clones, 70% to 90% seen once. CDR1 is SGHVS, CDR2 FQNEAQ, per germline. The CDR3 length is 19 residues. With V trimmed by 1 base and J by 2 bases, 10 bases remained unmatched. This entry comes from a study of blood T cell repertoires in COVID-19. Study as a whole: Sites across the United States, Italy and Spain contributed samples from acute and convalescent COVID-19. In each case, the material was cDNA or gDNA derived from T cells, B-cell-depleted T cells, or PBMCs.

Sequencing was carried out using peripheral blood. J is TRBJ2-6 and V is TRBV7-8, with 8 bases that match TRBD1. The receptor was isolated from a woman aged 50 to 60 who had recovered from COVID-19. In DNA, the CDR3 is TGTGCCAGCAGCTTAGGACGCAGGGGGCCTATCACTGGGGCCAACGTCCTGACTTTC. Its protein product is CASSLGRRGPITGANVLTF.